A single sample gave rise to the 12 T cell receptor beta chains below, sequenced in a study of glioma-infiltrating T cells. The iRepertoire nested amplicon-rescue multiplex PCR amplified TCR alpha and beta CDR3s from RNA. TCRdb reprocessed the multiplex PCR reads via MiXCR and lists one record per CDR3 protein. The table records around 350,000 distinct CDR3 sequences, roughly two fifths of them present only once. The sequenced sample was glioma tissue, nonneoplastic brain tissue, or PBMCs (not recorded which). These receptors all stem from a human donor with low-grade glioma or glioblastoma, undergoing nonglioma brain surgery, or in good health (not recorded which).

CDR3 sequence: CASSWTPSTDTQYF. The CDR3 DNA follows: TGTGCCAGCAGCTGGACTCCTAGCACAGATACGCAGTATTTT. The V gene is TRBV5-4, the J gene TRBJ2-3; a weak D match, TRBD2 (5 bases). V lost 3 bases, J lost 0 bases, and 8 bases lay in between. This CDR3 spans 14 amino acids. The germline V gene has CDR1 SGHNT and CDR2 YYREEE (reference sequence).

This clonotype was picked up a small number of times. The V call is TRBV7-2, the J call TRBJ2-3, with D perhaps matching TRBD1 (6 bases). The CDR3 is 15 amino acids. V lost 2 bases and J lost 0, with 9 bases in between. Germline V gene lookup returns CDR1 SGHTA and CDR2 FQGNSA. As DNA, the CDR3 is TGTGCCAGCAGCTTAACAGGGCACAGCACAGATACGCAGTATTTT. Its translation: CASSLTGHSTDTQYF. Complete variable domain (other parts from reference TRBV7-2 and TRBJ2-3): GAGVSQSPSNKVTEKGKDVELRCDPISGHTALYWYRQSLGQGLEFLIYFQGNSAPDKSGLPSDRFSAERTGGSVSTLTIQRTQQEDSAVYLCASSLTGHSTDTQYFGPGTRLTVL.

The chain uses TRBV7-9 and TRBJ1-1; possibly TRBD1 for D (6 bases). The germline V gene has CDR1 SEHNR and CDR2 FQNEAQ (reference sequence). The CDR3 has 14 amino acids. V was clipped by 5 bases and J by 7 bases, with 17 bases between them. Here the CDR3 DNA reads TGTGCCAGCAGCCACAATACCCGAGGGGGTGAAGCTTTCTTT. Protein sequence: CASSHNTRGGEAFF.

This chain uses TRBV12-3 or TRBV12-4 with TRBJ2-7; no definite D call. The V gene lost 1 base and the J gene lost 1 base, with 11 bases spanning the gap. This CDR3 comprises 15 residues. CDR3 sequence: CASSLVVTPSYEQYF. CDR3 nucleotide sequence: TGTGCCAGCAGTTTAGTAGTTACCCCATCCTACGAGCAGTACTTC.

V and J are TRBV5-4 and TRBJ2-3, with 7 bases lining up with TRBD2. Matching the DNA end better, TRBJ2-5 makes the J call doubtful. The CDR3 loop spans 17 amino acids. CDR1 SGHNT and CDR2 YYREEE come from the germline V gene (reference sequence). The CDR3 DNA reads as TGTGCCAGCAGAACGGGCTTCGCTAGCGGAGCGCAAGAGACCCAGTACTTC. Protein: CASRTGFASGAQETQYF.

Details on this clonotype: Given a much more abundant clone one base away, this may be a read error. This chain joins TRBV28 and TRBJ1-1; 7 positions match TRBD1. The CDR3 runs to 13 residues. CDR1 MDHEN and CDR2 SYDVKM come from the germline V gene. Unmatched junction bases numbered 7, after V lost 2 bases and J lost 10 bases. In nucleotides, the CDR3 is TGTGCCAGCAGTTTAAGGGGGCGTATTGGAGCTTTCTTT. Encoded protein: CASSLRGRIGAFF.

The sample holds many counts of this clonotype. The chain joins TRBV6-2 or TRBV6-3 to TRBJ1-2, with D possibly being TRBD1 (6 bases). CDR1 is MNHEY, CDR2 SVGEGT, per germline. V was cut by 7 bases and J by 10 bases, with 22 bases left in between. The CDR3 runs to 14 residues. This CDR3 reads CASTNGGPLTYYTF. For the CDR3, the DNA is TGTGCCAGCACCAATGGGGGGCCGCTGACCTACTACACCTTC.

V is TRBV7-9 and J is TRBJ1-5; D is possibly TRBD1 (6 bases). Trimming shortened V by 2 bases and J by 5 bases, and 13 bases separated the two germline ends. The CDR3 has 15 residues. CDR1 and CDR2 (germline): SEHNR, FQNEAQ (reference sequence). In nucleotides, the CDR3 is TGTGCCAGCAGCTTAACGGGGGCGGTTTATCAGCCCCAGCATTTT. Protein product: CASSLTGAVYQPQHF. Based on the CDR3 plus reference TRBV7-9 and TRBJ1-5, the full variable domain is DTGVSQNPRHKITKRGQNVTFRCDPISEHNRLYWYRQTLGQGPEFLTYFQNEAQLEKSRLLSDRFSAERPKGSFSTLEIQRTEQGDSAMYLCASSLTGAVYQPQHFGDGTRLSIL.

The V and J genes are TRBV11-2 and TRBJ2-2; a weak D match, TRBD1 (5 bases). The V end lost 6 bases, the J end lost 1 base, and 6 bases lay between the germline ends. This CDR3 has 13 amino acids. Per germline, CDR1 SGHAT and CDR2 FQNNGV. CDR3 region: CASRDRNTGELFF. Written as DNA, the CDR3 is TGTGCCAGCAGAGACAGGAACACCGGGGAGCTGTTTTTT.

The CDR3 spells CASSPNRQVSYEQYF. The CDR3 bases are TGTGCCAGCTCACCAAACCGACAGGTCTCCTACGAGCAGTACTTC. The gene calls are TRBV6-2 or TRBV6-3 and TRBJ2-7, with D possibly matching TRBD1 (6 bases). V was clipped by 8 bases and J by 0 bases, with 17 bases between them. Looked up from germline, CDR1 is MNHEY and CDR2 is SVGEGT. The CDR3 loop spans 15 amino acids.

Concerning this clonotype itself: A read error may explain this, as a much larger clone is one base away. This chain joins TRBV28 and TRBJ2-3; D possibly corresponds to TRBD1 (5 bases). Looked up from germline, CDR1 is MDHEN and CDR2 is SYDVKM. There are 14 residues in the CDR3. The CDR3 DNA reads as TGTGCCAGCAGTTTATTTCATCTGACAGATACGCAGTGTTTT. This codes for CASSLFHLTDTQCF. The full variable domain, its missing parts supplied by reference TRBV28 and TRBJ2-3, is DVKVTQSSRYLVKRTGEKVFLECVQDMDHENMFWYRQDPGLGLRLIYFSYDVKMKEKGDIPEGYSVSREKKERFSLILESASTNQTSMYLCASSLFHLTDTQCFGPGTRLTVL.

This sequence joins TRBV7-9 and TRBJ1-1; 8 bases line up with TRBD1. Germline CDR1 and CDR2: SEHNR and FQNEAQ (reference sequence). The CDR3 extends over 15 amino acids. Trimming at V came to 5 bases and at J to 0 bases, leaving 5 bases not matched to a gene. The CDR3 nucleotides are TGTGCCAGCAGCCAACGGACAGGGATGAACACTGAAGCTTTCTTT. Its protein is CASSQRTGMNTEAFF.